This T cell receptor beta chain is drawn from a study of identical twins. Germline CDR1 reads SGHVS; CDR2 reads FQNEAQ. V was shortened by 7 bases and J by 2 bases, with 14 bases between the two germline ends. The CDR3 totals 14 residues. TCRdb reprocessed the 5' RACE reads via MiXCR and lists one record per CDR3 protein. This sample has about 100,000 distinct CDR3 sequences; 4.5% to 6.5% occur once, and the top ten carry around 12%. The table lists this clonotype with many counts. Sequenced sample: memory T cells sorted from blood. The gene calls are TRBV7-8 and TRBJ2-5, with D possibly matching TRBD1 (6 bases). The clonotype originates from a woman between 50 and 59 years old in good health. CDR3: CASTKRGSQETQYF. DNA for the CDR3: TGTGCCAGCACCAAAAGGGGGAGTCAAGAGACCCAGTACTTC.